This TCR beta chain was sequenced in a study of human T cells and chemical hapten exposure. The CDR3 covers 13 residues. With 10 bases removed from V and 8 bases from J, the gap between germline ends came to 20 bases. The germline V gene encodes CDR1 ENHRY and CDR2 SYGVKD. The time point is: patch test 1, 2 weeks after DPC sensitization. Specified treatment: therapeutic diphenylcyclopropenone sensitization with weekly scalp DPC. Before extraction, the whole blood was not fractionated, and total RNA was taken from it. This clonotype was observed at least ten times. No antigen is known for it. Findings and limits, study-wide: Clustering by CDR3 similarity yielded significantly more large clusters from expanded TCRs than controls.

The library labeled individual cDNA molecules by adding unique molecular identifiers to them. Using its own MiXCR run on the RACE reads, TCRdb lists one record per CDR3 protein. The table lists around 71,000 distinct CDR3 sequences, around 10% of them singletons. The source of this sequence is a woman in her thirties or forties with alopecia areata. Some clones in this sample may be carry-over from other donors' samples. The sample consisted of whole blood, taken in connection with sensitization to the hapten diphenylcyclopropenone (DPC). The genes are TRBV10-3 and TRBJ1-2; D unclear. The CDR3 DNA follows: TGTGCCACCCGAACGGCAGTTTTATCCGGCTACACCTTC. Amino acids: CATRTAVLSGYTF.